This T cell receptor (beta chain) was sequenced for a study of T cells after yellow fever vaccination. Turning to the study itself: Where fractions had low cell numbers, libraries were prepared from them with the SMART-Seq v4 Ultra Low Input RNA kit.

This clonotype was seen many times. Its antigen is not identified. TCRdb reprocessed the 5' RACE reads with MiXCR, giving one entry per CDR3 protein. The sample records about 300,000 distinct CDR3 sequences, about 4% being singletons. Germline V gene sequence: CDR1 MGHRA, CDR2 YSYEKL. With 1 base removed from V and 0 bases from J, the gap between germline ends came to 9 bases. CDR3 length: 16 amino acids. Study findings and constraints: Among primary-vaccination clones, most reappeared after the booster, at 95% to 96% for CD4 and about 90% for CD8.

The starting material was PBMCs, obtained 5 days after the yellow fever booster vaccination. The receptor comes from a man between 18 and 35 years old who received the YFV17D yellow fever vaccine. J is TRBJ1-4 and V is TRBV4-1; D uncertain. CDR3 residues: CASSQGTVATNEKLFF. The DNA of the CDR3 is TGCGCCAGCAGCCAAGGGACGGTCGCAACTAATGAAAAACTGTTTTTT.